This T cell receptor (beta chain) was documented in a study of CD8 T cells in ankylosing spondylitis. Whole-study results and caveats: Ankylosing spondylitis blood appeared to be characterized by a TCR beta motif of fewer than ten highly homologous variants.

TCRdb re-derived calls from the 5' RACE reads in MiXCR, one entry per CDR3 protein. The sample gives approximately 540,000 distinct CDR3 sequences, about an eighth of which show up once; around 7% is in the top ten. This clonotype has more than one count but fewer than ten. Its antigen is unknown. With 6 bases clipped from V and 5 bases from J, the junction kept 10 bases outside the gene matches. This CDR3 region has 15 residues. The V gene's germline CDR1 is SQVTM and CDR2 ANQGSEA. J is TRBJ2-5 and V is TRBV29-1; 12 bases agree with TRBD2. Sequenced: blood, either unsorted or a sorted T cell fraction (not recorded which). The receptor was derived from a male donor with ankylosing spondylitis. The CDR3 region is CSVLTSGSVVETQYF. CDR3 DNA: TGCAGCGTCCTGACTAGCGGGAGTGTTGTGGAGACCCAGTACTTC. Full variable domain (remainder filled in from reference TRBV29-1 and TRBJ2-5): SAVISQKPSRDICQRGTSLTIQCQVDSQVTMMFWYRQQPGQSLTLIATANQGSEATYESGFVIDKFPISRPNLTFSTLTVSNMSPEDSSIYLCSVLTSGSVVETQYFGPGTRLLVL.